This T cell receptor (beta chain) was sequenced in a study of PD-L1 blockade in urothelial cancer. Study overall: Dosed intravenously at 1,200 mg every 3 weeks, atezolizumab was initiated by patients around 2014.

Sequencing was performed with immunoSEQ multiplex PCR; in TCRdb, only in-frame clones are kept and a portion is missing. The data contain about 76,000 clones, roughly 90% of them seen just once; the ten biggest clones take up roughly 0.8%. Regarding time point: peripheral blood 6 weeks after treatment start. V lost 7 bases, J lost 9 bases, and 8 bases stayed unmatched. Germline V CDR1 and CDR2: SQVTM, ANQGSEA. There are 12 residues in the CDR3. The sequenced sample was PBMCs, obtained around atezolizumab (anti-PD-L1) treatment. The TCR was taken from a woman older than 75 with urothelial cancer. The rearrangement joins TRBV29-1 to TRBJ2-1; 8 bases map to TRBD1. The CDR3 region has the DNA TGCAGCGCTTCGACAGGGGTTGGTGAGCAGTTCTTC. It is translated as CSASTGVGEQFF.